The rows below give T cell receptor beta chains drawn from one sample of a study of radiotherapy plus CTLA-4 blockade in lung cancer. Assay: immunoSEQ multiplex PCR; the TCRdb copy retains only in-frame clones and omits some. The sample has 43,000 or so clones, 73% seen once. The sample was peripheral blood, taken from a patient treated with radiotherapy plus ipilimumab. The source is a human donor with non-small cell lung cancer who had a complete response to radiotherapy plus ipilimumab. Both conserved end residues are trimmed from each CDR3.

v_gene: TRBV19
CDR3aa: ASSSGISSYNSPLH

v_gene: TRBV19
CDR3aa: ASSIAGTGAYEQY

v_gene: TRBV5-6
CDR3aa: ASSRWVGARRETQY

v_gene: TRBV2
CDR3aa: ASSTHRGRTNEKLF

v_gene: TRBV6-6
CDR3aa: ASSYSGLYQETQY

v_gene: TRBV7-2
CDR3aa: ASSPDSPDDGYT

v_gene: TRBV6-6
CDR3aa: ASMTSLHEQF

v_gene: TRBV23-1
CDR3aa: ASSRNPPVGTQDPYEQY

v_gene: TRBV9
CDR3aa: ASSVGLAPNYNEQF

v_gene: TRBV7-2
CDR3aa: ASSLAQRTGELF

v_gene: TRBV5-3
CDR3aa: ARSLVTTRSGNTIY

v_gene: TRBV27
CDR3aa: ASSLQGGGNTIY

v_gene: TRBV7-9
CDR3aa: ASSLALARDTQY

v_gene: TRBV6-6
CDR3aa: ASSPPRGGAGELF

v_gene: TRBV2
CDR3aa: ASSPQGLAGNTDTQY

v_gene: TRBV5-1
CDR3aa: ASSLELGANSSPLH

v_gene: TRBV7-9
CDR3aa: ASSSRTRNTGELF

v_gene: TRBV28
CDR3aa: ASSTHRRPNEKLF

v_gene: TRBV2
CDR3aa: ASRGGGPYNEQF

v_gene: TRBV27
CDR3aa: ASSFTSDLLRGNTGELF

v_gene: TRBV9
CDR3aa: ASSARSGDTGELF

v_gene: TRBV30
CDR3aa: AWSVVRAGEQY

v_gene: TRBV7-6
CDR3aa: ASSSRPTGDGYT

v_gene: TRBV9
CDR3aa: ASSVGGTHRGEYEQY

v_gene: TRBV29-1
CDR3aa: SVTGTSGNTDTQY

v_gene: TRBV27
CDR3aa: ASKTRRDKNIQY

v_gene: TRBV21-1
CDR3aa: ASSKDDSQPQH

v_gene: TRBV6-1
CDR3aa: ASSWTGVYQPQH

v_gene: TRBV5-1
CDR3aa: ASSPPLAAIYNEQF

v_gene: TRBV7-8
CDR3aa: ASALGRGQEAF

v_gene: TRBV5-1
CDR3aa: ASSLVQGGIVKAF

v_gene: TRBV2
CDR3aa: ASNTQGNYGYT

v_gene: TRBV5-1
CDR3aa: ASSLVPDTNQPQH